The sequence of this T cell receptor beta chain was determined in a study of cytomegalovirus exposure and HLA in healthy donors. The study's findings and limits: In an earlier analysis, about 90% or about 30%: the productive usage of most TCR beta V segments. In vitro confirmation showed three CMV-associated chains to be CMV antigen specific.

The germline CDR1 and CDR2 sequences are MNHNY and SVGAGI (reference sequence). The CDR3 has 15 residues. With 3 bases removed from V and 3 bases from J, the gap between germline ends came to 12 bases. This clone came up once. The target antigen is unknown. Amplification used 60 Vbeta primers and 13 Jbeta primers. The method was immunoSEQ multiplex PCR; TCRdb's version includes in-frame clones alone and lacks a portion of them. The sample holds 76,000 or so clones, under 85% seen once. Sequencing input: PBMCs. The chain recombines TRBV6-6 with TRBJ1-5, with a tentative D call TRBD1 (6 bases). The sequence came from a woman between 40 and 50 years old in good health and CMV-seropositive. The CDR3 coding sequence is TGTGCCAGCAGTTATTTGGACAGTGTCAATCAGCCCCAGCATTTT. Protein product: CASSYLDSVNQPQHF.